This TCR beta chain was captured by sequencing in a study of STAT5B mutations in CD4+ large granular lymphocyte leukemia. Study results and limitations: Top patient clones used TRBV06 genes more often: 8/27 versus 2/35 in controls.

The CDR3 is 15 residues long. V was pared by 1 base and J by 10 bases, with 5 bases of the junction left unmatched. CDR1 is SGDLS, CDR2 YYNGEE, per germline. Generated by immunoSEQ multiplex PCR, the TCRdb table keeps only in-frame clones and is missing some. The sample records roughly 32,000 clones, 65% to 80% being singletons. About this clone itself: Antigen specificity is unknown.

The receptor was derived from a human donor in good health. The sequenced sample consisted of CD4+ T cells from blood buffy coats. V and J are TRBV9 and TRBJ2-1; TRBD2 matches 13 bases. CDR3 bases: TGTGCCAGCAGCGTAACTAGCGGGAGGGCCTGGGAGCAGTTCTTC. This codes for CASSVTSGRAWEQFF.